The 32 T cell receptor beta chains reported below all come from one sample, sequenced in a study of response to subunit inactivated influenza vaccine (dated by TCRdb to 2016 to 2019). Library generation was performed with RT-PCR. This sample was sequenced with an Illumina HiSeq 2500. TCRdb cleaned the public reads at Q25 with fastp, built clones with MiXCR and kept in-frame beta chains. For every CDR3 protein sequence, its rows merge into one entry that carries the most common genes and DNA. The sample table holds approximately 200,000 distinct CDR3 sequences, of which 14% were seen once. The ten biggest clones cover roughly 26% of the sample. The material was CD8+ T cells sorted from PBMCs, obtained more than 4 days after vaccination. The receptors shown here come from a man aged 50 or older who received an inactivated influenza vaccine. Donor details come from another sample of the same person, matched by shared clones.

At least ten counts were recorded for this clonotype. In DNA form, the CDR3 reads TGTGCCAGCAGGACTAGCGGGGGCTCCTACAATGAGCAGTTCTTC. Protein sequence: CASRTSGGSYNEQFF. The V call is TRBV12-3 or TRBV12-4, the J call TRBJ2-1; 12 bases line up with TRBD2. J was trimmed by 0 bases and V by 6 bases; bases with no gene match: 0. This CDR3 is built from 15 residues.

This clonotype was observed a few times. The gene calls are TRBV27 and TRBJ2-7; 8 bases are a match to TRBD2. The CDR3 sequence is 16 residues long. The V gene end was trimmed by 2 bases and the J gene end by 3 bases; junction bases not matched to a gene: 9. Germline-derived CDR1 and CDR2 are MNHEY and SMNVEV (reference sequence). In DNA, the CDR3 is TGTGCCAGCAGTTTAGGATCGGGAGGGCCTTACTACGAGCAGTACTTC. Protein product: CASSLGSGGPYYEQYF.

This clonotype was observed many times. V is TRBV25-1 and J is TRBJ2-1; 9 bases are shared with TRBD2. The CDR3 loop spans 15 amino acids. Trimming removed 2 bases from V and 4 bases from J; junction bases left unmatched: 3. Germline V gives CDR1 MGHDK, CDR2 SYGVNS. The CDR3 spells CASSEAGGQYNEQFF. The CDR3 DNA reads as TGTGCCAGCAGTGAAGCGGGAGGGCAATACAATGAGCAGTTCTTC.

A few counts support this clonotype. V gene TRBV15 combines with J gene TRBJ2-1, with TRBD1 matching 10 bases. The CDR3 length is 15 residues. Trimming at V came to 3 bases and at J to 4 bases, leaving 3 bases not matched to a gene. Germline V gives CDR1 LNHNV, CDR2 YYDKDF (reference sequence). CDR3 sequence reads: CATSRGQGQYNEQFF. Written as DNA, the CDR3 is TGTGCCACCAGCAGGGGACAGGGGCAATACAATGAGCAGTTCTTC.

This clonotype occurred many times. This rearrangement joins TRBV9 to TRBJ1-2, with TRBD1 matching over 7 bases. With 0 bases clipped from V and 3 bases from J, the junction kept 8 bases outside the gene matches. Germline V lookup: CDR1 SGDLS, CDR2 YYNGEE. The CDR3 runs 16 residues. The CDR3 loop reads CASSVEFTGVHYGYTF. CDR3 in DNA: TGTGCCAGCAGCGTAGAATTCACAGGGGTCCACTATGGCTACACCTTC.

This clonotype was counted a few times. This chain joins TRBV12-3 or TRBV12-4 and TRBJ2-2; D is perhaps TRBD1 (6 bases). The CDR3 extends over 15 amino acids. Trimming removed 8 bases at V and 0 bases at J, with 13 bases between. CDR3 amino acids: CASGGGTTNTGELFF. Here the CDR3 DNA reads TGTGCCAGCGGGGGTGGGACAACGAACACCGGGGAGCTGTTTTTT.

A few counts support this clonotype. This chain links TRBV6-2 or TRBV6-3 with TRBJ2-1; 10 bases map to TRBD2. In germline, CDR1 is MNHEY, CDR2 SVGEGT. The CDR3 length is 19 residues. V shed 7 bases and J 0 bases; nucleotides not matched to a gene: 15. The CDR3 sequence is CASNLGLAEGISSYNEQFF. The DNA of the CDR3 is TGTGCCAGCAACCTTGGACTAGCGGAAGGGATAAGCTCCTACAATGAGCAGTTCTTC.

This clonotype was recorded a few times. This rearrangement joins TRBV6-5 to TRBJ2-5, with TRBD1 identical over 8 bases. The CDR3 has 19 amino acids. The junction had 17 bases not matched to a gene; V was cut back by 0 bases and J by 5 bases. In germline, CDR1 is MNHEY, CDR2 SVGAGI. The CDR3 protein is CASSYSMETGVVIRETQYF. The CDR3, as DNA: TGTGCCAGCAGTTACTCGATGGAGACAGGGGTCGTCATCAGGGAGACCCAGTACTTC.

The table lists this clonotype with a few counts. The chain combines TRBV4-1 with TRBJ2-1; TRBD2 agrees at 7 bases. J lost 4 bases, V lost 3 bases, and 6 bases had no gene match. Germline CDR1 MGHRA, CDR2 YSYEKL. The CDR3 has 15 residues. The CDR3 is CASSQTERGYNEQFF. The CDR3 region has the DNA TGCGCCAGCAGCCAGACGGAGCGGGGTTACAATGAGCAGTTCTTC.

The rearrangement joins TRBV19 to TRBJ1-3; D ambiguous. V was pared by 1 base and J by 4 bases, with 11 bases between. Germline loops: CDR1 LNHDA, CDR2 SQIVND (reference sequence). The CDR3 runs to 15 residues. CDR3 region: CASSIGSGSGNTIYF. The CDR3, as DNA: TGTGCCAGTAGTATAGGGTCGGGAAGCGGAAACACCATATATTTT.

V gene TRBV3-1 combines with J gene TRBJ2-7; a weak D match, TRBD2 (6 bases). Trimming pared 0 bases from V and 1 base from J, leaving 10 bases between. The CDR3 is 15 residues long. CDR1 LGHDT and CDR2 YNNKEL come from the germline V gene (reference sequence). The DNA of the CDR3 is TGTGCCAGCAGCCAAGATAGACTAGTTTCCTACGAGCAGTACTTC. Translating gives CASSQDRLVSYEQYF.

This chain links TRBV28 with TRBJ2-3; the match to TRBD1 covers 9 bases. Per germline, CDR1 MDHEN and CDR2 SYDVKM. V was clipped by 5 bases and J by 3 bases; unmatched bases: 9. CDR3 length: 16 residues. The CDR3 DNA follows: TGTGCCAGCAGTATCACAGGGGGCTTCGGGACAGATACGCAGTATTTT. Translated: CASSITGGFGTDTQYF.

The chain couples TRBV12-2 to TRBJ1-5. TRBV12-2 constitutes a pseudogene. This CDR3 has 14 residues. CDR3 protein: CATHITICNQPQHF. CDR3 nucleotide sequence: TGTGCAACCCACATTACCATTTGCAATCAGCCCCAGCATTTT.

The chain links TRBV4-2 to TRBJ2-1, with TRBD2 identical over 7 bases. CDR1 and CDR2 from the germline V gene are LGHNA and YNFKEQ. V was clipped by 0 bases and J by 10 bases; unmatched bases: 0. CDR3 length: 12 residues. The CDR3 nucleotides read TGTGCCAGCAGCCAAGAAGCGGGGGAGCAGTTCTTC. It codes for CASSQEAGEQFF.

This clonotype came up many times. This chain links TRBV5-1 with TRBJ1-1; D perhaps matches TRBD1 (5 bases). CDR1 and CDR2 (germline): SGHRS, YFSETQ. The CDR3 loop spans 15 amino acids. V lost 4 bases to trimming and J lost 1 base, with 14 bases between them. CDR3 sequence reads: CASSQGESSNTEAFF. The CDR3 DNA reads as TGCGCCAGCAGCCAAGGGGAGAGCTCGAACACTGAAGCTTTCTTT.

The table lists this clonotype with a few counts. This chain uses TRBV27 with TRBJ2-7, with D possibly being TRBD1 (6 bases). The CDR3 spans 16 residues. Per germline, CDR1 MNHEY and CDR2 SMNVEV (reference sequence). The V gene lost 0 bases and the J gene lost 6 bases, with 18 bases spanning the gap. CDR3 DNA sequence: TGTGCCAGCAGTTTATCGAGTCAGGGGATGGCCGCCGAGCAGTACTTC. This codes for CASSLSSQGMAAEQYF.

The chain has TRBV5-1 and TRBJ2-1, with TRBD2 matching over 11 bases. The junction had 12 bases not matched to a gene; V was cut back by 4 bases and J by 6 bases. This CDR3 spans 17 amino acids. The V gene's germline CDR1 is SGHRS and CDR2 YFSETQ. CDR3 coding DNA: TGCGCCAGCAGCCACGCCCTACAGGGACTAGCGGTCAATGAGCAGTTCTTC. Protein: CASSHALQGLAVNEQFF.

The rearrangement uses TRBV20-1 and TRBJ2-7; 7 bases align to TRBD1. Germline CDR1 reads DFQATT; CDR2 reads SNEGSKA (reference sequence). V dropped 5 bases and J dropped 4; count of bases not matched to a gene: 8. The CDR3 is 13 residues long. The CDR3 protein is CSADGSDRYEQYF. The CDR3 nucleotides read TGCAGTGCTGATGGGTCGGACAGGTACGAGCAGTACTTC.

The chain is built from TRBV11-2 and TRBJ2-7; 8 bases match TRBD2. V gave up 2 bases and J gave up 1 base; unmatched junction bases: 4. The V gene's germline CDR1 is SGHAT and CDR2 FQNNGV. The CDR3 runs 15 residues. The CDR3 protein is CASSLSSGGSYEQYF. CDR3 coding DNA: TGTGCCAGCAGCTTAAGCAGCGGGGGTTCCTACGAGCAGTACTTC.

This clonotype occurred a few times. The chain is built from TRBV6-1 and TRBJ2-1; TRBD1 is a possible D gene (6 bases). Germline assignment: CDR1 MNHNS and CDR2 SASEGT. With 3 bases removed from V and 8 bases from J, the gap between germline ends came to 23 bases. The CDR3 runs to 17 residues. The CDR3: CASSDLVGAFERDEQFF. Here the CDR3 DNA reads TGTGCCAGCAGTGATCTGGTGGGGGCGTTCGAAAGAGATGAGCAGTTCTTC.

The chain links TRBV20-1 to TRBJ2-3, with D maybe TRBD1 (6 bases). The germline V and J ends were trimmed by 3 bases and 2 bases, with 12 bases remaining between them. The CDR3 loop spans 14 amino acids. CDR1 and CDR2 (germline): DFQATT, SNEGSKA (reference sequence). DNA for the CDR3: TGCAGTGCTAGCCCTGGACAGCTCACAGATACGCAGTATTTT. Translation: CSASPGQLTDTQYF.

This clonotype appeared once. The J gene is TRBJ1-1, the V gene TRBV20-1; no reliable D call. CDR1 and CDR2 from the germline V gene are DFQATT and SNEGSKA (reference sequence). This CDR3 has 15 residues. Trimming took off 0 bases at V and 0 bases at J, with 11 bases between the two ends. The CDR3 coding sequence is TGCAGTGCTAGAGATAGAAAGAGAATGAACACTGAAGCTTTCTTT. This codes for CSARDRKRMNTEAFF.

The V and J genes are TRBV11-2 and TRBJ1-6, with 7 bases lining up with TRBD1. Trimming at V came to 5 bases and at J to 7 bases, leaving 11 bases not matched to a gene. The germline V gene encodes CDR1 SGHAT and CDR2 FQNNGV. The CDR3 is 16 amino acids. The DNA of the CDR3 is TGTGCCAGCAGCCCCGTACGACAGGGTGGAAATTCACCCCTCCACTTT. Translated, it gives CASSPVRQGGNSPLHF.

This rearrangement joins TRBV27 to TRBJ2-7, with D hard to call. CDR3 size: 11 residues. V lost 8 bases, J lost 5 bases, and 10 bases lay in between. From germline, CDR1 is MNHEY and CDR2 SMNVEV (reference sequence). CDR3 nucleotide sequence: TGTGCCAGCGGATTCTGGGACGAGCAGTACTTC. It encodes CASGFWDEQYF.

This clonotype was seen more than once but under ten times. V usage is TRBV12-3 or TRBV12-4 and J usage is TRBJ2-1, with 10 nucleotides matching TRBD2. The CDR3 totals 15 residues. V was clipped by 2 bases and J by 7 bases; unmatched bases: 5. CDR3 in DNA: TGTGCCAGCAGTTTAATGCTAGCGGGAGTGAATGAGCAGTTCTTC. As protein: CASSLMLAGVNEQFF.

J is TRBJ1-2 and V is TRBV19; no definite D call. V was cut by 5 bases and J by 5 bases, with 12 bases left in between. Germline lookup yields CDR1 LNHDA and CDR2 SQIVND (reference sequence). CDR3 length: 13 residues. The CDR3 protein is CASSGRTVYGYTF. CDR3 in DNA: TGTGCCAGTAGTGGGAGGACGGTGTATGGCTACACCTTC.

This clonotype came up a few times. This rearrangement joins TRBV9 to TRBJ2-2; TRBD2 matches 8 bases. J gave up 5 bases and V 3 bases, and 6 bases lay outside the gene matches. Germline V gives CDR1 SGDLS, CDR2 YYNGEE. The CDR3 has 15 residues. CDR3 protein: CASSGGTRTTGELFF. The CDR3 bases are TGTGCCAGCAGCGGTGGGACTAGAACTACCGGGGAGCTGTTTTTT.

This clonotype turned up a few times. This chain connects TRBV20-1 to TRBJ2-3, with unresolved D. Germline CDR1 and CDR2: DFQATT and SNEGSKA (reference sequence). V dropped 3 bases and J dropped 4 bases, with 14 bases sitting between them. The CDR3 loop spans 14 amino acids. The CDR3 DNA sequence: TGCAGTGCTAGTACGCCTGCCAAGGCAGATACGCAGTATTTT. It codes for CSASTPAKADTQYF.

This clonotype has a single count. This chain connects TRBV2 to TRBJ2-7; no firm D call. V was clipped by 5 bases and J by 0 bases, with 17 bases between them. The CDR3 consists of 16 residues. The germline CDR1 and CDR2 sequences are SNHLY and FYNNEI. CDR3 loop: CASSKGWAQSSYEQYF. CDR3 nucleotide sequence: TGTGCCAGCAGTAAAGGGTGGGCACAGAGCTCCTACGAGCAGTACTTC. Supplemented by reference TRBV2 and TRBJ2-7, the full variable domain reads EPEVTQTPSHQVTQMGQEVILRCVPISNHLYFYWYRQILGQKVEFLVSFYNNEISEKSEIFDDQFSVERPDGSNFTLKIRSTKLEDSAMYFCASSKGWAQSSYEQYFGPGTRLTVT.

In this sample, this clonotype turned up many times. The chain links TRBV5-1 to TRBJ2-1; D may be TRBD1 or TRBD2 (5 bases each). The germline V gene encodes CDR1 SGHRS and CDR2 YFSETQ. The CDR3 extends over 16 amino acids. V lost 2 bases and J lost 4, with 16 bases in between. DNA of the CDR3: TGCGCCAGCAGCTTTTCAGGGCAGGGACGTTACAATGAGCAGTTCTTC. This gives the protein CASSFSGQGRYNEQFF.

This clonotype was detected only a few times. This sequence joins TRBV12-3 or TRBV12-4 and TRBJ2-7, with D perhaps assigned TRBD1 or TRBD2 (5 bases each). The CDR3 loop spans 14 amino acids. With 5 bases removed from V and 2 bases from J, the gap between germline ends came to 13 bases. The CDR3 protein is CASSPDTGAYEQYF. DNA for the CDR3: TGTGCCAGCAGTCCGGACACCGGGGCCTACGAGCAGTACTTC.

There are a few counts of this clonotype. The gene calls are TRBV28 and TRBJ2-7; a weak D match, TRBD2 (5 bases). Germline assignment: CDR1 MDHEN and CDR2 SYDVKM. The CDR3 runs 12 residues. V lost 1 base to trimming and J lost 6 bases, with 7 bases between them. The CDR3 DNA follows: TGTGCCAGCAGTTTATCTGGACTCGAGCAGTACTTC. Encoded protein: CASSLSGLEQYF.